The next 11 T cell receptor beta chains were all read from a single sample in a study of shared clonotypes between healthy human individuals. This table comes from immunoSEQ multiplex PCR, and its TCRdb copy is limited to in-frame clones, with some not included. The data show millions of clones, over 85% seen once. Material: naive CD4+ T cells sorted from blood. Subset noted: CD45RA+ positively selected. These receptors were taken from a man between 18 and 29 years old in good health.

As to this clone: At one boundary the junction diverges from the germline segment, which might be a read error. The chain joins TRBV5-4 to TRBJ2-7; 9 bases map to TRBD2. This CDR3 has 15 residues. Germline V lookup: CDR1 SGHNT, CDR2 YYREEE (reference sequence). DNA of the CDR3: TGTGCCAGCAGCCTTAGCGGGGGAGTCTCCAACGAGCAGTACTTC. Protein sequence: CASSLSGGVSNEQYF.

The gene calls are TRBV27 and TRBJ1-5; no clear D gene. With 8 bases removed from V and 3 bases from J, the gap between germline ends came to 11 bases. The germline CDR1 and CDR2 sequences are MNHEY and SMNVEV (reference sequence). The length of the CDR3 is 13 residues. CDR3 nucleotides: TGTGCCAGCGCCCCGAAGATCAATCAGCCCCAGCATTTT. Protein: CASAPKINQPQHF.

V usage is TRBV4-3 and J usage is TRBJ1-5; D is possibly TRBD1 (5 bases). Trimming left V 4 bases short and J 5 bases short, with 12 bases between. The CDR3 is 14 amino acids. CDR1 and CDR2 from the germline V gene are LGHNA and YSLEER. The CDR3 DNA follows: TGCGCCAGCAGCCCCCAGGGTAGGTATCAGCCCCAGCATTTT. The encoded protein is CASSPQGRYQPQHF.

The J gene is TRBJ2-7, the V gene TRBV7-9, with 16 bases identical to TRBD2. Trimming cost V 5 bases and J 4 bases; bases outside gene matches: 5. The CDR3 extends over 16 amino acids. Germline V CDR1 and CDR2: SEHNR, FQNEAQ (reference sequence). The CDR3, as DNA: TGTGCCAGCAGCCCTGGGACTAGCGGGGGGGAATACGAGCAGTACTTC. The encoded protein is CASSPGTSGGEYEQYF.

The CDR3 nucleotides read TGTGCCAGCAGTTGGGGGACAGATAATAGCAATCAGCCCCAGCATTTT. Translating gives CASSWGTDNSNQPQHF. This sequence joins TRBV6-6 and TRBJ1-5; 7 bases match TRBD1. Germline CDR1 MNHNY, CDR2 SVGAGI (reference sequence). CDR3 size: 16 residues. V trimming: 4 bases; J trimming: 0 bases; junction bases outside the gene matches: 6.

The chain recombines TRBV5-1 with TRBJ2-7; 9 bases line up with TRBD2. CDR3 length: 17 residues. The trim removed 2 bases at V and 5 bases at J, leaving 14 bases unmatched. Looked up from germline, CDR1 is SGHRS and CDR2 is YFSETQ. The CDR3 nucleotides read TGCGCCAGCAGCTTTTCCCCTAGCGGGACGTATACCGACGAGCAGTACTTC. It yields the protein CASSFSPSGTYTDEQYF.

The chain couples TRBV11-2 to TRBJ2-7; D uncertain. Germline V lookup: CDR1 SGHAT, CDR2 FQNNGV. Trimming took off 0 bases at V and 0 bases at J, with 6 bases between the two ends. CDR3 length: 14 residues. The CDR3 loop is CASSLDFGSYEQYF. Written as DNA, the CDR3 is TGTGCCAGCAGCTTAGATTTCGGCTCCTACGAGCAGTACTTC. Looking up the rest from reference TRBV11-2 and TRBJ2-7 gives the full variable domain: EAGVAQSPRYKIIEKRQSVAFWCNPISGHATLYWYQQILGQGPKLLIQFQNNGVVDDSQLPKDRFSAERLKGVDSTLKIQPAKLEDSAVYLCASSLDFGSYEQYFGPGTRLTVT.

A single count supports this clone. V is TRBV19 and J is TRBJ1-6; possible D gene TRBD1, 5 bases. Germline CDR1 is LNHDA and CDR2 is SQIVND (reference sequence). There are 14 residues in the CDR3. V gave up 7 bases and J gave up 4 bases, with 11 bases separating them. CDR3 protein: CASMEGPYNSPLHF. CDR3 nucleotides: TGTGCCAGTATGGAGGGACCTTATAATTCACCCCTCCACTTT.

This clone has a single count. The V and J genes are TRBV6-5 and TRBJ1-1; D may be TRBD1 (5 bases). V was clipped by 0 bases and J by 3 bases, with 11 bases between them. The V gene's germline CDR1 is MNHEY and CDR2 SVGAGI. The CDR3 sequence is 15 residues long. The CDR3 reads CASSYSRQGYTEAFF. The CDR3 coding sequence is TGTGCCAGCAGTTACTCGCGGCAGGGATACACTGAAGCTTTCTTT.

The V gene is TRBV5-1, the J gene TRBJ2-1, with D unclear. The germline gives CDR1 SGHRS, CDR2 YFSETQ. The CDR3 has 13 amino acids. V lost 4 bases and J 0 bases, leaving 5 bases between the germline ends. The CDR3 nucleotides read TGCGCCAGCAGCACGAGCTCCTACAATGAGCAGTTCTTC. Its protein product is CASSTSSYNEQFF.

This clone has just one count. Here the CDR3 reads CAWSRTRNNYGYTF. The CDR3 bases are TGTGCCTGGAGCCGAACCCGGAATAACTATGGCTACACCTTC. The rearrangement joins TRBV30 to TRBJ1-2; no clear D. Germline CDR1 is GTSNPN and CDR2 is SVGIG (reference sequence). This CDR3 contains 14 residues. The germline V and J ends were trimmed by 3 bases and 1 base, with 12 bases remaining between them.